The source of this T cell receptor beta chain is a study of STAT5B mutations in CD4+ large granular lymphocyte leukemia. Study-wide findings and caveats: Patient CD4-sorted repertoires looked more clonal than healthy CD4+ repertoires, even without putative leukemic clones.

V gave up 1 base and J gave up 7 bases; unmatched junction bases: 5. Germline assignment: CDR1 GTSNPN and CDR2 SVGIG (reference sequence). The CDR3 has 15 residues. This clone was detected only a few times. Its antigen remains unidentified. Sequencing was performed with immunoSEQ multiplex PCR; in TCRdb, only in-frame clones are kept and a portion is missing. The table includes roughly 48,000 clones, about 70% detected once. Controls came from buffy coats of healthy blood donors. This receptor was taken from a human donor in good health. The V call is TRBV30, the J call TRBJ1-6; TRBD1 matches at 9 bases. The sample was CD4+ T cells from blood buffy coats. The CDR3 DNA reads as TGTGCCTGGAGTGCGGGACAGGGCGGGAATTCACCCCTCCACTTT. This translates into CAWSAGQGGNSPLHF.